The 17 T cell receptor beta chains below were found in one sample sequenced in a study of T-cell memory formation after mild COVID-19. MiXCR, applied by TCRdb to the 5' RACE reads, yields one record per CDR3 protein. The sample consists of just over 200,000 distinct CDR3 sequences, 7.5% to 10% of them appearing once. The source material was PBMCs or a T cell subset sorted from them (not recorded which). These receptors came from a man between 18 and 35 years old who had mild COVID-19 (a few samples of this study predate the infection). Cell type and time point are not known.

This clonotype was counted a few times. The rearrangement uses TRBV18 and TRBJ1-2, with TRBD1 matching 7 bases. Germline-derived CDR1 and CDR2 are KGHSH and LQKENI. This CDR3 spans 14 amino acids. J gave up 4 bases and V 3 bases, and 5 bases lay outside the gene matches. The CDR3 loop is CASSPTTGSYGYTF. In nucleotides, the CDR3 is TGTGCCAGCTCACCGACGACAGGGAGCTATGGCTACACCTTC.

The chain couples TRBV7-9 to TRBJ2-3; 9 bases fit TRBD1. J gave up 5 bases and V 3 bases, and 3 bases lay outside the gene matches. Germline values: CDR1 SEHNR, CDR2 FQNEAQ (reference sequence). This CDR3 spans 14 amino acids. Written as DNA, the CDR3 is TGTGCCAGCAGCTTGGGACAGGGAATAGATACGCAGTATTTT. Encoded protein: CASSLGQGIDTQYF.

This clonotype came up a few times. V gene TRBV12-3 or TRBV12-4 combines with J gene TRBJ1-1; no firm D call. The CDR3 is 14 residues long. The germline V and J ends were trimmed by 3 bases and 6 bases, with 14 bases remaining between them. DNA for the CDR3: TGTGCCAGCAGTTTTTTATTCGGTCTCGCTGAAGCTTTCTTT. This encodes CASSFLFGLAEAFF.

V usage is TRBV28 and J usage is TRBJ2-7; possible D gene TRBD1, 5 bases. This CDR3 contains 14 residues. With 2 bases removed from V and 1 base from J, the gap between germline ends came to 9 bases. Germline CDR1 is MDHEN and CDR2 is SYDVKM. The CDR3 loop reads CASSLGAPSYEQYV. CDR3 sequence (DNA): TGTGCCAGCAGTTTAGGGGCACCGTCCTACGAGCAGTACGTC.

The sample holds a few counts of this clonotype. The V call is TRBV20-1, the J call TRBJ2-1; weak D call: TRBD2 (5 bases). Trimming removed 8 bases from V and 9 bases from J, with 17 bases in between. The length of the CDR3 is 12 residues. CDR1 is DFQATT and CDR2 is SNEGSKA in the germline V gene (reference sequence). CDR3 nucleotide sequence: TGCAGTTGTATGGTAGCGAGGACTGAGCAGTTCTTC. Protein sequence: CSCMVARTEQFF.

This clonotype was found a few times. The V gene is TRBV7-3, the J gene TRBJ1-1, with no clear D. Germline V gene sequence: CDR1 SGHTA, CDR2 FQGTGA. CDR3 size: 15 residues. V dropped 6 bases and J dropped 1 base, with 15 bases sitting between them. As DNA, the CDR3 is TGTGCCAGCAGTAAGCTTAGGGTGCCGAACACTGAAGCTTTCTTT. This translates into CASSKLRVPNTEAFF.

The chain combines TRBV9 with TRBJ2-5; no clear D. V gave up 1 base and J gave up 5 bases, with 9 bases separating them. The CDR3 has 13 residues. Germline lookup yields CDR1 SGDLS and CDR2 YYNGEE. This CDR3 is CASSVRLGETQYF. CDR3 DNA sequence: TGTGCCAGCAGCGTACGGTTGGGGGAGACCCAGTACTTC.

The V and J genes are TRBV20-1 and TRBJ1-1; D gene unclear. V was pared by 4 bases and J by 0 bases, with 12 bases between. The CDR3 sequence is 14 residues long. Germline values: CDR1 DFQATT, CDR2 SNEGSKA (reference sequence). In DNA, the CDR3 is TGCAGTGCTAAATTGGGCGCTTTGAACACTGAAGCTTTCTTT. This codes for CSAKLGALNTEAFF.

In this sample, this clonotype turned up many times. The CDR3: CASSLTGVANTGELFF. DNA of the CDR3: TGTGCCAGCAGCTTAACGGGAGTAGCGAACACCGGGGAGCTGTTTTTT. The chain recombines TRBV7-3 with TRBJ2-2; weak D call: TRBD2 (5 bases). The V end was cut by 0 bases, the J end by 0 bases, with 8 bases between. Germline values: CDR1 SGHTA, CDR2 FQGTGA. This CDR3 is 16 amino acids long.

This clonotype was recorded a few times. The CDR3 loop is CASSFGKPYEQYF. The CDR3 region has the DNA TGTGCCAGCAGTTTCGGGAAACCCTACGAGCAGTACTTC. The V call is TRBV12-3 or TRBV12-4, the J call TRBJ2-7; D is perhaps TRBD2 (5 bases). V was cut by 3 bases and J by 2 bases, with 8 bases left in between. The CDR3 covers 13 residues.

This clonotype was seen ten or more times. An end of the junction does not agree with germline; a read error may underlie this. The CDR3 DNA is TGCAGCGTTGAAGCTCTAGCGGGGAACGAGTTC. Translation gives CSVEALAGNEF. This chain links TRBV29-1 with TRBJ2-5; 9 bases align to TRBD2. CDR1 SQVTM and CDR2 ANQGSEA come from the germline V gene. The CDR3 is 11 amino acids.

This clonotype was seen many times. The V call is TRBV20-1, the J call TRBJ2-5, with D perhaps TRBD1 (5 bases). This CDR3 contains 12 residues. Germline CDR1 reads DFQATT; CDR2 reads SNEGSKA (reference sequence). Trimming pared 3 bases from V and 5 bases from J, leaving 10 bases between. CDR3: CSASRVVETQYF. The CDR3 DNA follows: TGCAGTGCTAGCAGGGTGGTGGAGACCCAGTACTTC.

This clonotype was counted between two and nine times. The J gene is TRBJ2-5, the V gene TRBV5-5, with D maybe TRBD1 (6 bases). There are 15 residues in the CDR3. Germline V gene data show CDR1 as SGHKS and CDR2 as YYEKEE (reference sequence). V shed 1 base and J shed 2 bases, with 12 bases lying between them. The CDR3 protein is CASSLTRGWQETQYF. CDR3 DNA sequence: TGTGCCAGCAGCTTGACCAGGGGATGGCAAGAGACCCAGTACTTC.

The table lists this clonotype with many counts. V gene TRBV2 combines with J gene TRBJ2-7; a weak D match, TRBD1 (6 bases). Germline V gives CDR1 SNHLY, CDR2 FYNNEI. V lost 10 bases to trimming and J lost 1 base, with 20 bases between them. This CDR3 contains 15 residues. The DNA of the CDR3 is TGTGCCAACCTCCCAGGACAGATAAGATCCTACGAGCAGTACTTC. Its translation is CANLPGQIRSYEQYF.

This chain connects TRBV6-6 to TRBJ2-5, with a possible D match to TRBD2 (5 bases). The CDR3 is made up of 13 amino acids. From germline, CDR1 is MNHNY and CDR2 SVGAGI (reference sequence). Trimming stripped 4 bases from V and 6 bases from J, with 12 bases between. The CDR3 is CASSFSDGKTQYF. The CDR3 DNA reads TGTGCCAGCAGTTTTTCGGACGGGAAGACCCAGTACTTC.

At least ten counts were recorded for this clonotype. The chain carries TRBV2 and TRBJ1-5, with D perhaps matching TRBD1 (5 bases). Germline lookup yields CDR1 SNHLY and CDR2 FYNNEI. The CDR3 consists of 13 residues. V shed 6 bases and J shed 5 bases, with 11 bases lying between them. The CDR3 reads CASRRDGDQPQHF. CDR3 nucleotide sequence: TGTGCCAGCAGAAGGGACGGGGATCAGCCCCAGCATTTT.

The chain uses TRBV9 and TRBJ1-1; D gene ambiguous. The CDR3 has 13 residues. Looked up from germline, CDR1 is SGDLS and CDR2 is YYNGEE. With 1 base removed from V and 5 bases from J, the gap between germline ends came to 9 bases. The chain's CDR3 is CASSVSRGTEAFF. CDR3 in DNA: TGTGCCAGCAGCGTATCCCGCGGAACTGAAGCTTTCTTT.